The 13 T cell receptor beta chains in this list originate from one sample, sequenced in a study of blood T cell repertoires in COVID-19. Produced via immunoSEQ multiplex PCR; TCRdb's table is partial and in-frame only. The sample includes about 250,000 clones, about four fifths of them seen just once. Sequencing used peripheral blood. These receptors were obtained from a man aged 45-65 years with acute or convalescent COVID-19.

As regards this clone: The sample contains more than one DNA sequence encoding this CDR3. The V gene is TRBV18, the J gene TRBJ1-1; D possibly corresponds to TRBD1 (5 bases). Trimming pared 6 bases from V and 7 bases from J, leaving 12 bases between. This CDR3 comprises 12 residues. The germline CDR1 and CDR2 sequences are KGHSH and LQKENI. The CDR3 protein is CASSPGQSEAFF. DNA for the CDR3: TGTGCCAGCTCGCCAGGGCAGAGTGAAGCTTTCTTT.

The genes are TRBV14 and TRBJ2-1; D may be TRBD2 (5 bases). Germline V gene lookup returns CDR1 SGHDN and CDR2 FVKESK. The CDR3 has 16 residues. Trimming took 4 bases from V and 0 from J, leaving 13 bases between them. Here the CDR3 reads CASSRGGALSYNEQFF. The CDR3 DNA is TGTGCCAGCAGCCGAGGAGGAGCTCTCTCCTACAATGAGCAGTTCTTC.

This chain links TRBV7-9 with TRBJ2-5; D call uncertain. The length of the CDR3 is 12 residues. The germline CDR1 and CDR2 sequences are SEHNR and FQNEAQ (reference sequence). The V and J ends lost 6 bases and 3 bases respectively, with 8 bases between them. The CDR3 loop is CASRPPEETQYF. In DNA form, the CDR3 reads TGTGCCAGCAGACCGCCGGAAGAGACCCAGTACTTC.

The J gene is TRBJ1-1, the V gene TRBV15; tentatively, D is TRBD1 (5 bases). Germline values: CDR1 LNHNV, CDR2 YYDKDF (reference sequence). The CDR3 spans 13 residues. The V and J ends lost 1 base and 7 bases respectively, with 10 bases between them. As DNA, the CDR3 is TGTGCCACCAGCAGAGGGGGCATGTTTGAAGCTTTCTTT. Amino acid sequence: CATSRGGMFEAFF.

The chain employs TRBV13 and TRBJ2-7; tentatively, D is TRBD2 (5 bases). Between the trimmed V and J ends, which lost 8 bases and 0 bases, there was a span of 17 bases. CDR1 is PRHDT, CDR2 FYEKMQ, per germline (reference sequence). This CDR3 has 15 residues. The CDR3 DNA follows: TGTGCCAGCGTGAGGACTGGGTGGGGCTCCTACGAGCAGTACTTC. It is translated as CASVRTGWGSYEQYF.

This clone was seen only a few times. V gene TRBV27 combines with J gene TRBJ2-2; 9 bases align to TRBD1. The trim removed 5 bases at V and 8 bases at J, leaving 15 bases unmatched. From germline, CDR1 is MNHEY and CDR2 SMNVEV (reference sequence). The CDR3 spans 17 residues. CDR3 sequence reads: CASSPGQGVLGSGELFF. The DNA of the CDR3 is TGTGCCAGCAGTCCGGGACAGGGCGTGTTGGGATCAGGGGAGCTGTTTTTT.

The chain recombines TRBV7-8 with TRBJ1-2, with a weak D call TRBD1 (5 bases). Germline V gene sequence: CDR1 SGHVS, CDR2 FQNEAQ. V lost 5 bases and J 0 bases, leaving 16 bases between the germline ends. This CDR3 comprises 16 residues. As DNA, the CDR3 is TGTGCCAGCAGCCCCACCTCAAGACAGACTAACTATGGCTACACCTTC. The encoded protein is CASSPTSRQTNYGYTF.

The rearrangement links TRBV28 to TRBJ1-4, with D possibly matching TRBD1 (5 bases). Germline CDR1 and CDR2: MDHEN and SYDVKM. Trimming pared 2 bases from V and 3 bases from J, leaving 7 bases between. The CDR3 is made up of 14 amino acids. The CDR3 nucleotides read TGTGCCAGCAGTTTAGGGACTCCTAATGAAAAACTGTTTTTT. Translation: CASSLGTPNEKLFF.

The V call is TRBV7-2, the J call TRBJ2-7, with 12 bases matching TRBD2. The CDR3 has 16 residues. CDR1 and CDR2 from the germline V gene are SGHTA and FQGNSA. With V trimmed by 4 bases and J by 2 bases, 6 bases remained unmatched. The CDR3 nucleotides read TGTGCCAGCAGCTCTGTTGCTAGCGGGGGGGCCTACGAGCAGTACTTC. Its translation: CASSSVASGGAYEQYF.

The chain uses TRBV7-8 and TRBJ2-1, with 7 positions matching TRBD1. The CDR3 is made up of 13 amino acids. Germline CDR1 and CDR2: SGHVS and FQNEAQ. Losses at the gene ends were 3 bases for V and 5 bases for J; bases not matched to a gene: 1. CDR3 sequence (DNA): TGTGCCAGCAGCTTCGACAGGGACAATGAGCAGTTCTTC. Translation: CASSFDRDNEQFF. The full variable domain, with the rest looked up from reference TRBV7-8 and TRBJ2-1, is GAGVSQSPRYKVAKRGQDVALRCDPISGHVSLFWYQQALGQGPEFLTYFQNEAQLDKSGLPSDRFFAERPEGSVSTLKIQRTQQEDSAVYLCASSFDRDNEQFFGPGTRLTVL.

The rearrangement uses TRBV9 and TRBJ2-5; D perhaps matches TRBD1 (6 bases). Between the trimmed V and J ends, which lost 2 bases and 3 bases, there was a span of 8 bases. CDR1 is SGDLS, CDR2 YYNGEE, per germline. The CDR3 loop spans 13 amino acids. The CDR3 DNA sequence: TGTGCCAGCAGCGTCGGACAGAAAGAGACCCAGTACTTC. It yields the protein CASSVGQKETQYF.

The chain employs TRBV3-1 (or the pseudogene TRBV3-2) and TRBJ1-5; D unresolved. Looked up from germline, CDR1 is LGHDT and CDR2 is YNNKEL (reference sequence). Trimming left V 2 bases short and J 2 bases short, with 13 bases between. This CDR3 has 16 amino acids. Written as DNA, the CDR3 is TGTGCCAGCAGCCAAAGCCCCATGGCGGGCAATCAGCCCCAGCATTTT. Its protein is CASSQSPMAGNQPQHF.

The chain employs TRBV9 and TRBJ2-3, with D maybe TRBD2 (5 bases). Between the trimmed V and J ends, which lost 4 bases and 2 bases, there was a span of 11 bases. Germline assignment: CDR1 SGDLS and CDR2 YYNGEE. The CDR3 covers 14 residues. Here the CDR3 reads CASSPWGVTDTQYF. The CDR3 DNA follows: TGTGCCAGCAGCCCCTGGGGAGTCACAGATACGCAGTATTTT.